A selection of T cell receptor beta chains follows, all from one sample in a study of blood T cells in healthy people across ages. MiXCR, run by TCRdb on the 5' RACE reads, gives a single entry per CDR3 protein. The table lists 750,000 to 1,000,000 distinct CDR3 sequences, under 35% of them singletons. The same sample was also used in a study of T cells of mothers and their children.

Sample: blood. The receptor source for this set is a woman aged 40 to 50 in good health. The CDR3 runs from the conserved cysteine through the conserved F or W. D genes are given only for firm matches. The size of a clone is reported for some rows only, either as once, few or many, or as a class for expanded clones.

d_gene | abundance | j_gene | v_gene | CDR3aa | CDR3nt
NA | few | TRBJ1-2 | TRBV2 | CASSDGRALNYGYTF | TGTGCCAGCAGTGATGGAAGGGCCCTTAACTATGGCTACACCTTC
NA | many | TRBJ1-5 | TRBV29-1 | CSVETSNNQPQHF | TGCAGCGTTGAAACGTCTAACAATCAGCCCCAGCATTTT
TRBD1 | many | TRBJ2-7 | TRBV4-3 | CASSLGTGATYEQYF | TGCGCCAGCAGCCTCGGGACAGGGGCAACCTACGAGCAGTACTTC
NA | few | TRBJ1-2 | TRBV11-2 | CASSLDSRRYGYTF | TGTGCCAGCAGCTTAGATTCTAGGCGCTATGGCTACACCTTC
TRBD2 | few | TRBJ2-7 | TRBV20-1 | CSAETSGGMKYF | TGCAGTGCGGAGACTAGCGGGGGGATGAAGTACTTC
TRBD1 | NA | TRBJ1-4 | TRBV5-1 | CASSLDNPDRILATNEKRFF | TGCGCCAGCAGCTTGGACAATCCGGACAGGATATTAGCAACTAATGAAAAACGGTTTTTT
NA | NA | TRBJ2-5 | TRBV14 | CASSQDGNLPQKTQYF | TGTGCCAGCAGCCAAGACGGCAACCTTCCTCAGAAGACCCAGTACTTC
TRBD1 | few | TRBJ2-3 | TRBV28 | CASSLRYRGPTDTQYF | TGTGCCAGCAGTTTAAGGTACAGGGGACCCACAGATACGCAGTATTTT
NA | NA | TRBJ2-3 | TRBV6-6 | CAGGWSTDTQYF | TGTGCCGGCGGCTGGAGCACAGATACGCAGTATTTT
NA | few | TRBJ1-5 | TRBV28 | CASSPRGYRAGNQPQHF | TGTGCCAGCAGTCCCCGAGGGTACAGGGCTGGCAATCAGCCCCAGCATTTT
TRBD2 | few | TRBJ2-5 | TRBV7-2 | CASSLAPIAGGPSTQYF | TGTGCCAGCAGCTTAGCCCCAATCGCGGGGGGGCCGTCGACCCAGTACTTC
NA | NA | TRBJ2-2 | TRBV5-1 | CASSFDHTGELFF | TGCGCCAGCAGCTTTGACCACACCGGGGAGCTGTTTTTT
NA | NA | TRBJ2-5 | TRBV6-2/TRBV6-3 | CASRYGRFSETQYF | TGTGCCAGCAGGTACGGACGGTTTTCGGAGACCCAGTACTTC
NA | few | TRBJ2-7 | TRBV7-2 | CVSSSAYEQYF | TGTGTCAGCAGCTCAGCCTACGAGCAGTACTTC
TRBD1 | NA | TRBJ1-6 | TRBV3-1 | CASSQPGGSYNSPLHF | TGTGCCAGCAGCCAACCAGGGGGCTCCTATAATTCACCCCTCCACTTT
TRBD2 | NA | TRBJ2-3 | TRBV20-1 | CSAPTSGGPDTQYF | TGCAGTGCCCCGACTAGCGGGGGCCCAGATACGCAGTATTTT